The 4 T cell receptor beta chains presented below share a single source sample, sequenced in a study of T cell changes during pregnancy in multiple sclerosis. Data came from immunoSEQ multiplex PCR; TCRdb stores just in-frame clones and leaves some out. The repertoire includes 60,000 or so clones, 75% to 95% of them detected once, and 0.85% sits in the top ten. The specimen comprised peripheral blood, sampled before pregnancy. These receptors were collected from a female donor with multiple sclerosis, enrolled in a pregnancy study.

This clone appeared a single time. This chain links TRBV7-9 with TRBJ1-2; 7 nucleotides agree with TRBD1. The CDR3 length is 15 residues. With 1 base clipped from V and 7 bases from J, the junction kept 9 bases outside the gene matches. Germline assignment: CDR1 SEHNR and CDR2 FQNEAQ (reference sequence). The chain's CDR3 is CASSLVVGRGSGYTF. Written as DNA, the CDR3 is TGTGCCAGCAGCTTAGTGGTCGGCAGGGGGAGTGGCTACACCTTC.

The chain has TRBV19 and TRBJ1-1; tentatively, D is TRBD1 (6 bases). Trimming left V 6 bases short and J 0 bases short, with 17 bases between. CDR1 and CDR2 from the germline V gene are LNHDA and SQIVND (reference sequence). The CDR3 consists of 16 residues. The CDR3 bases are TGTGCCAGTAGAAAGGGGGGGTTAGGCGTGAACACTGAAGCTTTCTTT. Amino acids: CASRKGGLGVNTEAFF.

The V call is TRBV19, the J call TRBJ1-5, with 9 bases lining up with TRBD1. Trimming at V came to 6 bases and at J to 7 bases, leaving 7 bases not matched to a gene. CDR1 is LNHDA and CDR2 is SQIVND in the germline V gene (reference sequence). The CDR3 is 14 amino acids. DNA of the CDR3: TGTGCCAGTAGGATAACAGGGGGCCGACAGCCCCAGCATTTT. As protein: CASRITGGRQPQHF.

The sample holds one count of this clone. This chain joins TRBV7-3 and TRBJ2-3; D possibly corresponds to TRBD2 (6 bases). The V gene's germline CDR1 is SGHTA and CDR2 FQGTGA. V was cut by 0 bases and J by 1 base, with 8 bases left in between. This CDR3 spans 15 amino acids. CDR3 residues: CASSLTAGRTDTQYF. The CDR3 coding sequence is TGTGCCAGCAGCTTAACGGCGGGGCGCACAGATACGCAGTATTTT. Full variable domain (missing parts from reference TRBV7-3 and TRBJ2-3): GAGVSQTPSNKVTEKGKYVELRCDPISGHTALYWYRQSLGQGPEFLIYFQGTGAADDSGLPNDRFFAVRPEGSVSTLKIQRTERGDSAVYLCASSLTAGRTDTQYFGPGTRLTVL.